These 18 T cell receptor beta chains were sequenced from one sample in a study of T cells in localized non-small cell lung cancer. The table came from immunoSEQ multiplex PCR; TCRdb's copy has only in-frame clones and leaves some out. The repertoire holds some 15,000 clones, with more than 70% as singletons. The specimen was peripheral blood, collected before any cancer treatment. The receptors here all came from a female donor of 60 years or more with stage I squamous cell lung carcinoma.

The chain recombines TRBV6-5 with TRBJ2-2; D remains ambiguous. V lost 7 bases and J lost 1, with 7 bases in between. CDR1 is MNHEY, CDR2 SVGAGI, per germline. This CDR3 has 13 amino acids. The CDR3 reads CASTRWNTGELFF. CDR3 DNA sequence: TGTGCCAGCACCAGGTGGAACACCGGGGAGCTGTTTTTT.

CDR3 sequence reads: CASSLGPGELFF. In nucleotides, the CDR3 is TGTGCCAGCAGCTTAGGACCCGGGGAGCTGTTTTTT. The V call is TRBV7-6, the J call TRBJ2-2; D unclear. Trimming cost V 1 base and J 6 bases, with 3 bases left between them. The CDR3 has 12 amino acids. Germline V gene data show CDR1 as SGHVS and CDR2 as FNYEAQ. Full variable domain (outside the CDR3, taken from reference TRBV7-6 and TRBJ2-2): GAGVSQSPRYKVTKRGQDVALRCDPISGHVSLYWYRQALGQGPEFLTYFNYEAQQDKSGLPNDRFSAERPEGSISTLTIQRTEQRDSAMYRCASSLGPGELFFGEGSRLTVL.

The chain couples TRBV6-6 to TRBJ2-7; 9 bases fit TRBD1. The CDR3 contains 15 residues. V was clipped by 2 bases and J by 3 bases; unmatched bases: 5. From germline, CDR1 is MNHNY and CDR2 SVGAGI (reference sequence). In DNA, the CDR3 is TGTGCCAGCAGTTACGATTGGGACAGGGACTACGAGCAGTACTTC. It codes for CASSYDWDRDYEQYF.

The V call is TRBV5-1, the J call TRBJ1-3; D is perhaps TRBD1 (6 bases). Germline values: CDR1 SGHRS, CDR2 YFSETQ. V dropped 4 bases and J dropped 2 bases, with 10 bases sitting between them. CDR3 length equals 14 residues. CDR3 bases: TGCGCCAGCAGCGCCACAGGGACTGGAAACACCATATATTTT. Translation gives CASSATGTGNTIYF.

The CDR3 loop reads CSARQDYGYTF. The DNA for the CDR3 is TGCAGTGCTAGACAGGACTATGGCTACACCTTC. The V call is TRBV20-1, the J call TRBJ1-2, with D unclear. This CDR3 spans 11 amino acids. The ends were cut back, 2 bases at V and 3 bases at J, with 4 bases in the middle. CDR1 is DFQATT, CDR2 SNEGSKA, per germline (reference sequence).

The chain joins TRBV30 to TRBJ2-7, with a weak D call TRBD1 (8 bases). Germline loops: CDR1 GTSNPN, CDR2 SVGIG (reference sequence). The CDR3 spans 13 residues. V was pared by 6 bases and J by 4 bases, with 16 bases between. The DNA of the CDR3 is TGTGCCTGTCAGCGGGACAGGTGGTACGAGCAGTACTTC. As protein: CACQRDRWYEQYF.

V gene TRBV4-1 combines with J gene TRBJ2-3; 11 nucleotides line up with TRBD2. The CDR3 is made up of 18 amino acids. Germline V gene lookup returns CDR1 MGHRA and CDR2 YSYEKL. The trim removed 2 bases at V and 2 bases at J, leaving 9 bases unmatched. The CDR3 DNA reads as TGCGCCAGCAGCCAAAGTGAGGCTAGCGGGGGGTTCACAGATACGCAGTATTTT. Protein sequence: CASSQSEASGGFTDTQYF.

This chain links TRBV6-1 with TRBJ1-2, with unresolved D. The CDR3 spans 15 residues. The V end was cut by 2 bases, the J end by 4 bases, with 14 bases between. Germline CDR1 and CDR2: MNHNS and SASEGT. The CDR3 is CASSEFGQTIYGYTF. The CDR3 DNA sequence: TGTGCCAGCAGTGAATTTGGGCAGACCATCTATGGCTACACCTTC.

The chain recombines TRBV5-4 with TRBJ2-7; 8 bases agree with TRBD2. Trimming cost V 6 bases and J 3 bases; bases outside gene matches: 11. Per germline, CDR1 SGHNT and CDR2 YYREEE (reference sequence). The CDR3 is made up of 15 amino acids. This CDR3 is CASKKGSGSLYEQYF. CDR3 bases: TGTGCCAGCAAAAAAGGGAGCGGGAGTCTCTACGAGCAGTACTTC.

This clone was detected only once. This chain's CDR3 is CASRDGGTTGELFF. In DNA, the CDR3 is TGTGCCAGCAGGGACGGCGGGACCACCGGGGAGCTGTTTTTT. The chain recombines TRBV7-9 with TRBJ2-2; maybe TRBD2 (6 bases). In germline, CDR1 is SEHNR, CDR2 FQNEAQ (reference sequence). V was shortened by 6 bases and J by 4 bases, with 12 bases between the two germline ends. The CDR3 is 14 amino acids.

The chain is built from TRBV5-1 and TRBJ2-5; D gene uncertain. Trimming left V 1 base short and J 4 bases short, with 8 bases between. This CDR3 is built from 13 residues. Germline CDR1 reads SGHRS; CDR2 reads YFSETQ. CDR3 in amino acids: CASSLSSLETQYF. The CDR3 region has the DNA TGCGCCAGCAGCTTGTCCTCGTTAGAGACCCAGTACTTC.

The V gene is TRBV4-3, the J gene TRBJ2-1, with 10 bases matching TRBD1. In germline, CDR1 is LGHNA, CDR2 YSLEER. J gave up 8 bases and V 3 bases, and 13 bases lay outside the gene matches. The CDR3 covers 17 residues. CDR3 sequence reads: CASSQGGGTGDGDEQFF. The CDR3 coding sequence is TGCGCCAGCAGCCAGGGGGGAGGGACAGGGGATGGGGATGAGCAGTTCTTC.

The DNA for the CDR3 is TGTGCCAGCAGCTTGGACTTGGATACGCAGTATTTT. Its translation: CASSLDLDTQYF. The genes are TRBV7-9 and TRBJ2-3; D is possibly TRBD2 (5 bases). CDR3 length: 12 residues. Germline V lookup: CDR1 SEHNR, CDR2 FQNEAQ (reference sequence). The ends were cut back, 3 bases at V and 6 bases at J, with 7 bases in the middle.

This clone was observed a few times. CDR3 bases: TGTGCCAGCAGCTTACGTCTAGCGGGAGGGCCGAACACCGGGGAGCTGTTTTTT. Amino acids: CASSLRLAGGPNTGELFF. The J gene is TRBJ2-2, the V gene TRBV7-8; the match to TRBD2 covers 12 bases. The V gene's germline CDR1 is SGHVS and CDR2 FQNEAQ. The CDR3 consists of 18 residues. V lost 2 bases and J lost 0; bases outside the gene matches: 4.

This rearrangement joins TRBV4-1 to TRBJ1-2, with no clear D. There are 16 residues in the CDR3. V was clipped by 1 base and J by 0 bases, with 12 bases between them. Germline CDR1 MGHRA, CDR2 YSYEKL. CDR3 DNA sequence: TGCGCCAGCAGCCAAGGTCCAATCAGAGCTAACTATGGCTACACCTTC. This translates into CASSQGPIRANYGYTF.

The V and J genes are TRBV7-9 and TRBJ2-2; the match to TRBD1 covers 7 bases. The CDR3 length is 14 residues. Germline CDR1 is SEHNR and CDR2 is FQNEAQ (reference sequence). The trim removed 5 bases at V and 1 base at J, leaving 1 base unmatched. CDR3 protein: CASSRDRNTGELFF. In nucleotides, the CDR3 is TGTGCCAGCAGCCGGGACAGGAACACCGGGGAGCTGTTTTTT.

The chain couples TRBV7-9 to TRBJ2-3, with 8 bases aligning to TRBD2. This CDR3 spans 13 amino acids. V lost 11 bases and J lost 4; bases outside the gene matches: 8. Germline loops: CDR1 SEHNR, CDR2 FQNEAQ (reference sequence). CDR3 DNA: TGTGCCGGCCAACCGGGAGGGTCAGATACGCAGTATTTT. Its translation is CAGQPGGSDTQYF.

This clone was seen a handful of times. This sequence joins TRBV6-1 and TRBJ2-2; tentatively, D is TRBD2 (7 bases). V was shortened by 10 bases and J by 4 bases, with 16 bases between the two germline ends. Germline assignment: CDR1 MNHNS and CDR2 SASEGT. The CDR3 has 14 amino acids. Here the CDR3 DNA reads TGTGCCACCAGAGGGGGGAGGGCCACCGGGGAGCTGTTTTTT. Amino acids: CATRGGRATGELFF.